The 21 T cell receptor beta chains presented below share a single source sample, sequenced in a study of Graves' ophthalmopathy and Graves' hyperthyroidism. Beta-chain TCR CDR3 regions were amplified from RNA transcripts. The first round was an RT-PCR with HTBI primers, and the second round was a multiplex PCR. TCRdb itself ran the multiplex PCR reads through MiXCR, one entry per CDR3 protein. Found here are a few hundred thousand distinct CDR3 sequences, roughly 17% of them singletons; the top ten hold around 2.4%. The sample consisted of peripheral blood. The receptors stem from an adult woman with stable Graves' hyperthyroidism.

This sequence joins TRBV28 and TRBJ1-6, with 11 nucleotides matching TRBD1. The CDR3 consists of 16 residues. V was clipped by 5 bases and J by 9 bases; unmatched bases: 9. From germline, CDR1 is MDHEN and CDR2 SYDVKM. This chain's CDR3 is CASSIPGTGGSSPLHF. In nucleotides, the CDR3 is TGTGCCAGCAGTATCCCCGGGACAGGGGGGAGTTCACCCCTCCACTTT.

This clonotype was detected ten times or more. The J gene is TRBJ1-5, the V gene TRBV28; the match to TRBD1 covers 8 bases. Germline V gene lookup returns CDR1 MDHEN and CDR2 SYDVKM. The V segment lost 5 bases and the J segment 1 base; nucleotides outside the gene matches: 7. The CDR3 loop spans 16 amino acids. For the CDR3, the DNA is TGTGCCAGCAGTACCATTCGGACAGGGAGCAATCAGCCCCAGCATTTT. It translates to CASSTIRTGSNQPQHF.

This clonotype was picked up many times. V usage is TRBV5-5 and J usage is TRBJ2-5; D possibly uses TRBD1 or TRBD2 (7 bases each). The germline V and J ends were trimmed by 4 bases and 2 bases, with 21 bases remaining between them. CDR1 is SGHKS, CDR2 YYEKEE, per germline (reference sequence). This CDR3 is built from 17 residues. The DNA of the CDR3 is TGTGCCAGCAGCAGCGGGACAGCGGGTTATGGACAAGAGACCCAGTACTTC. Its protein is CASSSGTAGYGQETQYF. Full variable domain (missing parts from reference TRBV5-5 and TRBJ2-5): DAGVTQSPTHLIKTRGQQVTLRCSPISGHKSVSWYQQVLGQGPQFIFQYYEKEERGRGNFPDRFSARQFPNYSSELNVNALLLGDSALYLCASSSGTAGYGQETQYFGPGTRLLVL.

The rearrangement links TRBV30 to TRBJ2-7; D not certain. Trimming removed 0 bases from V and 6 bases from J, with 6 bases in between. This CDR3 is 11 amino acids long. Germline values: CDR1 GTSNPN, CDR2 SVGIG (reference sequence). The CDR3 DNA is TGTGCCTGGAGTGTAAGGGCCGAGCAGTACTTC. Translation: CAWSVRAEQYF. The whole variable domain, filled in from reference TRBV30 and TRBJ2-7, reads SQTIHQWPATLVQPVGSPLSLECTVEGTSNPNLYWYRQAAGRGLQLLFYSVGIGQISSEVPQNLSASRPQDRQFILSSKKLLLSDSGFYLCAWSVRAEQYFGPGTRLTVT.

V usage is TRBV12-3 or TRBV12-4 and J usage is TRBJ1-2; TRBD1 might be the D (5 bases). The CDR3 extends over 14 amino acids. V was clipped by 6 bases and J by 0 bases, with 11 bases between them. CDR3 nucleotide sequence: TGTGCCAGCAGGGGGACGGCGACTAACTATGGCTACACCTTC. Translated, it gives CASRGTATNYGYTF.

This clonotype was seen at least ten times. In DNA form, the CDR3 reads TGTGCCAGCAGGCAGGGCAACTATGGCTACACCTTC. This translates into CASRQGNYGYTF. The chain couples TRBV28 to TRBJ1-2, with TRBD1 as a possible D gene (5 bases). Germline assignment: CDR1 MDHEN and CDR2 SYDVKM. The CDR3 length is 12 residues. Trimming stripped 6 bases from V and 2 bases from J, with 7 bases between.

This rearrangement joins TRBV6-1 to TRBJ1-2; D might be TRBD1 (5 bases). The germline V gene has CDR1 MNHNS and CDR2 SASEGT. With 4 bases removed from V and 4 bases from J, the gap between germline ends came to 13 bases. The length of the CDR3 is 14 residues. The CDR3 is CASSVEQDFYGYTF. CDR3 sequence (DNA): TGTGCCAGCAGTGTGGAACAGGACTTCTATGGCTACACCTTC.

The table lists this clonotype with many counts. The rearrangement links TRBV7-9 to TRBJ1-2; no clear D gene. CDR3 length: 13 amino acids. V lost 5 bases and J lost 1, with 8 bases in between. From germline, CDR1 is SEHNR and CDR2 FQNEAQ (reference sequence). The chain's CDR3 is CASSRDVNYGYTF. Written as DNA, the CDR3 is TGTGCCAGCAGCCGGGATGTTAACTATGGCTACACCTTC. The entire variable domain, with the rest obtained from reference TRBV7-9 and TRBJ1-2, is as follows: DTGVSQNPRHKITKRGQNVTFRCDPISEHNRLYWYRQTLGQGPEFLTYFQNEAQLEKSRLLSDRFSAERPKGSFSTLEIQRTEQGDSAMYLCASSRDVNYGYTFGSGTRLTVV.

V and J are TRBV10-3 and TRBJ2-6, with D uncertain. The CDR3 totals 14 residues. Trimming took off 4 bases at V and 4 bases at J, with 8 bases between the two ends. Germline CDR1 and CDR2: ENHRY and SYGVKD. The CDR3, as DNA: TGTGCCATCAGTGCTGGGTTCGGGGCCAACGTCCTGACTTTC. Translated, it gives CAISAGFGANVLTF.

This clonotype was seen repeatedly, ten times or more. V usage is TRBV18 and J usage is TRBJ2-2; D is possibly TRBD2 (5 bases). This CDR3 has 17 residues. Germline values: CDR1 KGHSH, CDR2 LQKENI. With 5 bases removed from V and 0 bases from J, the gap between germline ends came to 16 bases. The CDR3 sequence: CASSRYQEAPNTGELFF. CDR3 DNA: TGTGCCAGCTCAAGATATCAGGAGGCACCGAACACCGGGGAGCTGTTTTTT.

This clonotype was counted many times. The chain employs TRBV7-3 and TRBJ2-6; D perhaps matches TRBD1 (5 bases). The V end was cut by 5 bases, the J end by 4 bases, with 12 bases between. The CDR3 has 15 amino acids. Germline CDR1 reads SGHTA; CDR2 reads FQGTGA. In DNA form, the CDR3 reads TGTGCCAGCAGCCTAGGGGTGTACGGGGCCAACGTCCTGACTTTC. Translated, it gives CASSLGVYGANVLTF. Complete variable domain (other parts from reference TRBV7-3 and TRBJ2-6): GAGVSQTPSNKVTEKGKYVELRCDPISGHTALYWYRQSLGQGPEFLIYFQGTGAADDSGLPNDRFFAVRPEGSVSTLKIQRTERGDSAVYLCASSLGVYGANVLTFGAGSRLTVL.

This clonotype appeared many times. The chain employs TRBV3-1 and TRBJ2-7, with D maybe TRBD2 (5 bases). V was trimmed by 1 base and J by 6 bases, leaving 13 bases between them. CDR1 is LGHDT, CDR2 YNNKEL, per germline (reference sequence). The CDR3 contains 14 residues. The CDR3 DNA follows: TGTGCCAGCAGCCAAGTTGAGGGCCTTTTCGAGCAGTACTTC. It translates to CASSQVEGLFEQYF.

The sample holds many counts of this clonotype. This chain joins TRBV27 and TRBJ2-7, with D tentatively TRBD1 (5 bases). This CDR3 region has 16 residues. Trimming pared 2 bases from V and 4 bases from J, leaving 18 bases between. Germline V gene lookup returns CDR1 MNHEY and CDR2 SMNVEV (reference sequence). The CDR3 spells CASSLKGHPRTYEQYF. In nucleotides, the CDR3 is TGTGCCAGCAGTTTAAAAGGACACCCCAGAACGTACGAGCAGTACTTC.

At least ten counts were recorded for this clonotype. This chain connects TRBV19 to TRBJ1-2, with TRBD1 identical over 9 bases. Germline V CDR1 and CDR2: LNHDA, SQIVND (reference sequence). After removal of 3 bases from V and 4 bases from J, the junction contained 12 bases not matched to a gene. The CDR3 consists of 17 residues. The CDR3 here is CASSMRTGGTASYGYTF. In DNA, the CDR3 is TGTGCCAGTAGTATGCGAACAGGGGGCACAGCAAGCTATGGCTACACCTTC.

This clonotype was counted at least ten times. The chain is built from TRBV12-5 and TRBJ1-3, with D hard to call. V lost 4 bases and J lost 0, with 7 bases in between. This CDR3 has 14 residues. Germline V gene lookup returns CDR1 LGHNT and CDR2 FRNRAP. CDR3 residues: CASGSPISGNTIYF. The CDR3 nucleotides read TGTGCTAGTGGTTCCCCGATCTCTGGAAACACCATATATTTT.

This clonotype was seen ten or more times. DNA for the CDR3: TGTGCCAGCAGTCCCGACTCTCCCAATCAGCCCCAGCATTTT. This encodes CASSPDSPNQPQHF. The V call is TRBV27, the J call TRBJ1-5; unclear D gene. Per germline, CDR1 MNHEY and CDR2 SMNVEV (reference sequence). This CDR3 contains 14 residues. V shed 5 bases and J shed 3 bases, with 11 bases lying between them.

This clonotype was recorded at least ten times. The chain uses TRBV6-1 and TRBJ2-5; D tentatively fits TRBD1 or TRBD2 (5 bases each). V was cut by 7 bases and J by 6 bases, with 18 bases left in between. The length of the CDR3 is 14 residues. Germline-derived CDR1 and CDR2 are MNHNS and SASEGT. The CDR3 nucleotides are TGTGCCAGCACATACGGGGTCAGGGAGAAGACCCAGTACTTC. Its protein is CASTYGVREKTQYF.

This clonotype turned up a few times. The chain is built from TRBV4-1 and TRBJ2-2; 7 nucleotides align to TRBD1. Germline V CDR1 and CDR2: MGHRA, YSYEKL. J was trimmed by 4 bases and V by 2 bases; bases with no gene match: 7. The CDR3 runs 16 residues. CDR3 region: CASSQLGQQPTGELFF. In DNA form, the CDR3 reads TGCGCCAGCAGCCAACTGGGACAGCAACCCACCGGGGAGCTGTTTTTT.

The chain employs TRBV29-1 and TRBJ2-2; D not certain. Per germline, CDR1 SQVTM and CDR2 ANQGSEA. The CDR3 length is 13 residues. Trimming left V 4 bases short and J 5 bases short, with 11 bases between. CDR3 coding DNA: TGCAGCGTTGGAGCAAGCCATACCGGGGAGCTGTTTTTT. It yields the protein CSVGASHTGELFF.

This clonotype has a handful of counts. The chain couples TRBV10-2 to TRBJ2-7, with TRBD2 matching over 10 bases. V lost 7 bases and J lost 8; bases outside the gene matches: 14. The germline gives CDR1 WSHSY, CDR2 SAAADI. This CDR3 is 15 amino acids long. The CDR3 is CASTGRGTSEGKQYF. The CDR3 DNA follows: TGCGCCAGCACCGGGCGCGGGACTAGCGAGGGGAAGCAGTACTTC.

This clonotype occurred many times. A much larger clone is a single base away; this may be a read error. This chain links TRBV27 with TRBJ2-2; no definite D call. Germline assignment: CDR1 MNHEY and CDR2 SMNVEV (reference sequence). Between the trimmed V and J ends, which lost 3 bases and 1 base, there was a span of 3 bases. The CDR3 runs to 13 residues. This CDR3 is CASSFWNTGELFF. CDR3 DNA: TGTGCCAGCAGTTTTTGGAACACCGGGGAGCTGTTTTTT.